This T cell receptor beta chain derives from a study of T cells in narcolepsy. Study details: Patients with NT1 or NT2 and healthy control donors were enrolled. Findings and limits, study-wide: Healthy controls reportedly lacked the autoreactive clonotypes serially found in patients' blood. Autoreactive HCRT-specific and TRIB2-specific clonotypes were marked in same-patient CSF-versus-blood CD4+ comparisons.

TCRdb keeps only in-frame clones here, not all; method: immunoSEQ multiplex PCR. The table includes 15,000 to 20,000 clones, 72% detected once. The V gene's germline CDR1 is SNHLY and CDR2 FYNNEI. The CDR3 loop spans 12 amino acids. V lost 7 bases, J lost 11 bases, and 17 bases lay in between. The sample holds a few counts of this clone. Its antigen is unknown. Sequencing input: CD45RA- memory CD8+ T cells from PBMCs. The receptor comes from a human donor with narcolepsy. The chain joins TRBV2 to TRBJ1-1; D may be TRBD1 (5 bases). The CDR3 region is CASTEGGWGAFF. CDR3 coding DNA: TGTGCCAGCACCGAAGGAGGGTGGGGCGCTTTCTTT.